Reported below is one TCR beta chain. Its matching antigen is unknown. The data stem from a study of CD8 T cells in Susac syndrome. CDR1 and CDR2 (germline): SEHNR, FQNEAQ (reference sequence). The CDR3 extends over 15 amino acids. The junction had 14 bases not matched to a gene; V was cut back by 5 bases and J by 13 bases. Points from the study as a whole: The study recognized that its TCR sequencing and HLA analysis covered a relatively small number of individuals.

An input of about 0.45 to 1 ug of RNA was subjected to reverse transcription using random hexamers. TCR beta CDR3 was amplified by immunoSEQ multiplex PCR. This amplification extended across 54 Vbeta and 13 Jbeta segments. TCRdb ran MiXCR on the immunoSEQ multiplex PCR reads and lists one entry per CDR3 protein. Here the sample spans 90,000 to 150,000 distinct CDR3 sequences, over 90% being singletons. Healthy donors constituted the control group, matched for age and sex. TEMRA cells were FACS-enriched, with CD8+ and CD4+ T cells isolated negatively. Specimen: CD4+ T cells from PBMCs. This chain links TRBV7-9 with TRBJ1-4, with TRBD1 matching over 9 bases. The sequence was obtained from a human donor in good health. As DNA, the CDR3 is TGTGCCAGCAGCCCAACCGGGACAGGGCCCTATTTACTGTTTTTT. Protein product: CASSPTGTGPYLLFF.